Sequencing of this T cell receptor (beta chain) was carried out in a study of T-cell memory formation after mild COVID-19. Germline V gene data show CDR1 as LGHDT and CDR2 as YNNKEL (reference sequence). The V end lost 4 bases, the J end lost 10 bases, and 16 bases lay between the germline ends. This CDR3 spans 13 amino acids. Notes on the study in general: The authors did not confirm SARS-CoV-2 specificity of second-wave clones peaking day 37. Whereas later expanders leaned CD4+, clones contracting day 15 to 85 showed a balanced CD4/CD8 makeup. Pre-infection memory already had some responding clones, implying cross-reactive memory joined.

This clonotype occurred a few times. Its antigen is as yet unknown. UMIs and sample barcodes were carried by the TCR alpha and TCR beta cDNA libraries that 5'RACE produced using constant-segment primers. MiXCR, applied by TCRdb to the 5' RACE reads, yields one record per CDR3 protein. The top ten hold roughly 8.4% of the sample, which has around 450,000 distinct CDR3 sequences, about 19% seen once. The sample was PBMCs or a T cell subset sorted from them (not recorded which). J is TRBJ1-1 and V is TRBV3-1, with D possibly matching TRBD1 (5 bases). The TCR originated in an adult woman who had mild COVID-19 (a few samples of this study predate the infection). Cell type and time point are not known. The chain's CDR3 is CASSLSGGAGAFF. CDR3 sequence (DNA): TGTGCCAGCAGCCTCAGCGGGGGAGCGGGAGCTTTCTTT.